This TCR beta chain was recorded in a study of T cells in Graves' hyperthyroidism and ophthalmopathy. Study-level information: Peripheral blood samples were taken at initial diagnosis, prior to any treatment.

Uncontrolled infection, other autoimmune disease, pregnancy or lactation disqualified patients from enrolment. Orbital computed tomography and thyroid ultrasound, together with serum TRAb and thyroxine and clinical symptoms, were used for diagnoses. V was clipped by 6 bases and J by 6 bases, with 15 bases between them. The germline gives CDR1 MDHEN, CDR2 SYDVKM. This CDR3 contains 15 residues. Amplification targeted TCR beta CDR3 regions from RNA transcripts. The TCR CDR3 was amplified in a first-round RT-PCR using the HTBI primer set. MiXCR, run by TCRdb on the multiplex PCR reads, gives a single entry per CDR3 protein. This sample has around 250,000 distinct CDR3 sequences, with more than 14% found just once.

Sequencing was performed on blood. The receptor comes from a woman aged 40-49 years with Graves' hyperthyroidism that later progressed to Graves' ophthalmopathy. The rearrangement links TRBV28 to TRBJ1-6; D is unresolved. The CDR3 loop is CASSLTRGRNSPLHF. Written as DNA, the CDR3 is TGTGCCAGCAGCCTGACCCGGGGTCGTAATTCACCCCTCCACTTT.